This TCR beta chain was sequenced for a study of neoadjuvant anti-PD-1 for oral cavity cancer (dated by TCRdb to the early 2020s). Background for the entire study: Before undergoing curative-intent surgical resection, most patients got three to four biweekly nivolumab doses at 3 mg/kg. Patients who did not progress were given a fourth nivolumab dose at about day 43 and had definitive surgical resection on days 50-56. Patients with complete response, partial response or stable disease by RECIST 1.1 were defined as responders, whereas patients with progression were defined as non-responders. A 33% response rate was observed in the parent correlative cohort, in which eleven to twelve patients were included.

The CDR3 runs 15 amino acids, cysteine and phenylalanine included. The CDR3 DNA has 45 bases and is translated from base 1. A distance of 10 bases separates the germline ends of V and J, which lose 0 bases and 3 bases respectively. The germline V gene gives CDR1 as MNHEY and CDR2 as SVGAGI. This clone has only a few counts. Its antigen specificity is not known. Base-call qualities are not available, and no considerably larger clone is one nucleotide away. General study outcomes and caveats: Only three patients per response group were included in the TCR analyses, and larger cohorts for validation were called for by the authors. Higher pretreatment blood Treg/Th17 ratios correlated with higher pretreatment blood TCRbeta clonality and lower post-treatment tumor TCRbeta clonality. Greater tumor shrinkage was correlated with larger post-treatment sizes of preexisting intratumoral clones, suggesting that expansion of preexisting clones contributed to response.

For survey sequencing, tumor libraries mostly used around 4.5 ug of input genomic DNA, with two replicates for each sample. The immunoSEQ hsTCRbeta kit was used to prepare TCRbeta libraries, following the manufacturer's instructions. The finished libraries were brought together in one pool at roughly 2.7 nM, which was then read using an Illumina NovaSeq 6000 S4 flow cell. As for the original processing: The immunoSEQ Analyzer handled quality control and preprocessing of the raw data. The analysis was restricted to productive rearrangements, with each unique CDR3 amino acid sequence defining a clonotype. Repertoire clonality was estimated as the Gini-Simpson index, which was computed with the R package tcR. Student's t test was used to compare Gini indices, and Pearson correlation was used to assess associations with tumor size change. The table was pulled from immuneACCESS by TCRdb, which kept in-frame rearrangements only. Such tables lose some clones; where checked, under half of the loss comes from unresolved V genes, and the rest has no known cause. V, J and clone size derive from that table, while D and trimming were established from the DNA sequence. For this sample the table gives some 10,000 clones, of which around three fifths were detected only once. Of the sample, about 8% is held by the ten largest clones.

Interpreted using the paper, the time point label stands for: after neoadjuvant nivolumab, at surgical resection. None of the patients had received prior systemic or radiation treatment, and all were newly diagnosed with stage II-IVA oral cavity squamous cell carcinoma. The cohort was made up of patients with locally advanced, HPV-negative oral cavity squamous cell carcinoma. The samples were drawn from a longitudinal correlative study tied to a single-arm phase II trial testing neoadjuvant nivolumab in oral cavity squamous cell carcinoma. Genomic DNA-based TCRbeta sequencing was performed on subject-matched pre- and post-treatment PBMCs and tumors from three responders and three non-responders. The Maxwell RSC DNA from Tissue kit was used to isolate genomic DNA from tumor tissue.

This specimen was tumor tissue, taken after nivolumab (anti-PD-1) treatment. The TCR originated in a person aged 35-79 years with oral cavity squamous cell carcinoma. Here the chain combines TRBV6-5 and TRBJ2-3; the D call is possibly TRBD1 or TRBD2, each sharing 6 bases. The nucleotide sequence is given as TGTGCCAGCAGTTACTCAGGAGGGGGGACAGATACGCAGTATTTT. Its protein product is CASSYSGGGTDTQYF.